A single T cell receptor beta chain is shown here with its context. Its cognate antigen is unknown. Described time point: week 35, safety follow-up. Topical imiquimod was applied with each vaccine dose, which held 300 ug of mutant IDH1 20-mer peptide. The data stem from a study of a mutant IDH1 vaccine in newly diagnosed glioma. Looking at the study overall: Vaccines were first given 4-6 weeks after radiotherapy alone, or with temozolomide cycles. Visits V12 and V13 fell at weeks 35 and 47, respectively. Study observations and caveats: Vaccine-induced responses were seen in roughly 93% of patients, spanning several MHC alleles.

Measured with immunoSEQ multiplex PCR; TCRdb has only the in-frame clones, and not every one. The table includes tens of thousands of clones, approximately 80% detected once. Germline CDR1 is SGHTA and CDR2 is FQGNSA. The V end was cut by 5 bases, the J end by 6 bases, with 16 bases between. There are 14 residues in the CDR3. The receptor was isolated from a man aged 35 to 55 with glioma. The V gene is TRBV7-2, the J gene TRBJ1-2, with unresolved D. Material: PBMCs, obtained from a glioma patient whose treatment included an IDH1 peptide vaccine. For the CDR3, the DNA is TGTGCCAGCAGCCTCCGTCAAGCAAGGGATGGCTACACCTTC. Encoded protein: CASSLRQARDGYTF.